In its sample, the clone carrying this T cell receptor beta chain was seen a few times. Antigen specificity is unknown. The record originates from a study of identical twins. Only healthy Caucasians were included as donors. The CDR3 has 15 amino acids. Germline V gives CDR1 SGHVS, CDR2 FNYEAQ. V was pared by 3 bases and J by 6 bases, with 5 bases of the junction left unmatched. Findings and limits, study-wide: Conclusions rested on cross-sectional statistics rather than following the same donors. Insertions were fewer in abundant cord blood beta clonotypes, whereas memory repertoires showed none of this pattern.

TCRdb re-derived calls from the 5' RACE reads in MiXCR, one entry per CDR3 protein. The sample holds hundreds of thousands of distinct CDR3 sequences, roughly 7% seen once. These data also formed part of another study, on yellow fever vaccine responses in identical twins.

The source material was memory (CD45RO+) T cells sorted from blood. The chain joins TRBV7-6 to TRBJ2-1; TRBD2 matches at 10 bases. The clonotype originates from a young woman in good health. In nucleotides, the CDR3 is TGTGCCAGCAGCTTCGAGACTAGCGGGCCCAATGAGCAGTTCTTC. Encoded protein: CASSFETSGPNEQFF.